Given below is one TCR beta chain in context. This entry belongs to a study of T cell changes during pregnancy in multiple sclerosis. V was pared by 8 bases and J by 4 bases, with 10 bases between. This CDR3 has 12 residues. In germline, CDR1 is MNHNY, CDR2 SVGAGI (reference sequence). TCRdb keeps only in-frame clones here, not all; method: immunoSEQ multiplex PCR. The sample yields some 28,000 clones, around nine tenths seen once. This chain joins TRBV6-6 and TRBJ2-3; the D is unclear. This clonotype was obtained from a female donor with multiple sclerosis, enrolled in a pregnancy study. Sequencing used CD8+ T cells from peripheral blood mononuclear cells, obtained before pregnancy. The CDR3 sequence is CASSTQADTQYF. CDR3 nucleotides: TGTGCCAGCTCGACCCAGGCAGATACGCAGTATTTT.